This section outlines one T cell receptor beta chain sequence together with its context. The data belong to a study of T cell responses to AZD1222 COVID-19 vaccine. The CDR3 contains 14 residues. Trimming pared 4 bases from V and 3 bases from J, leaving 13 bases between. Germline CDR1 SGHNT, CDR2 YYREEE (reference sequence). Sequenced by immunoSEQ multiplex PCR; TCRdb stores in-frame clones only, minus some. The data contain about 97,000 clones, roughly 83% of them singletons. This receptor was obtained from an adult in good health. Sequences were derived from peripheral blood, sampled on day 0 of AZD1222 vaccination. The chain has TRBV5-4 and TRBJ2-5; D gene ambiguous. DNA of the CDR3: TGTGCCAGCAGCCCCGCGTTAGGTGAAGAGACCCAGTACTTC. It codes for CASSPALGEETQYF. The full variable domain, with the rest looked up from reference TRBV5-4 and TRBJ2-5, is ETGVTQSPTHLIKTRGQQVTLRCSSQSGHNTVSWYQQALGQGPQFIFQYYREEENGRGNFPPRFSGLQFPNYSSELNVNALELDDSALYLCASSPALGEETQYFGPGTRLLVL.